What follows describes a single T cell receptor beta chain. As yet, its antigen is unknown. The sample belongs to a study of blood T cells in healthy people across ages. The study's findings and limits: A conclusive naive versus antigen-experienced comparison was prevented by the unsorted PBMCs. Shifts in expanded clonotypes may have been confounded by donor CMV status, which was unknown.

The V end was cut by 4 bases, the J end by 7 bases, with 13 bases between. There are 13 residues in the CDR3. In germline, CDR1 is SGHTA, CDR2 FQGNSA. Primers used in a second PCR of about 6 to 11 cycles were a sample-barcoded 5' primer and a J-beta primer mix. At least 2.5 million CDR3-containing paired-end reads were obtained per sample. TCRdb reprocessed the 5' RACE reads via MiXCR and lists one record per CDR3 protein. The sample consists of 1.5 million to 2 million distinct CDR3 sequences, 30% to 35% of them appearing once. J is TRBJ1-1 and V is TRBV7-2; D is possibly TRBD1 (6 bases). The sample taken for sequencing was blood. This clonotype was obtained from a woman aged 25 to 39 in good health. The CDR3 DNA reads as TGTGCCAGCAGCTCGGGGTGGGGGCTTGAAGCTTTCTTT. Its translation: CASSSGWGLEAFF.